Following are 23 T cell receptor beta chains from one sample sequenced in a study of cytomegalovirus exposure and HLA in healthy donors. Sequencing was performed with immunoSEQ multiplex PCR; in TCRdb, only in-frame clones are kept and a portion is missing. Of 90,000 or so clones in the sample, 85% were seen once. Sequences were obtained from PBMCs. The origin of the receptors is a young man in good health and CMV-seropositive.

V usage is TRBV7-9 and J usage is TRBJ2-5; no reliable D call. CDR1 and CDR2 from the germline V gene are SEHNR and FQNEAQ (reference sequence). CDR3 length: 15 residues. Trimming stripped 1 base from V and 5 bases from J, with 14 bases between. CDR3 bases: TGTGCCAGCAGCTTAGGGTCAGGCGTTGGGGAGACCCAGTACTTC. It yields the protein CASSLGSGVGETQYF.

This clone occurred once. V usage is TRBV7-6 and J usage is TRBJ1-1; 7 bases agree with TRBD1. CDR1 is SGHVS and CDR2 is FNYEAQ in the germline V gene. CDR3 size: 13 residues. Trimming at V came to 5 bases and at J to 5 bases, leaving 5 bases not matched to a gene. CDR3 nucleotides: TGTGCCAGCAGCAAAACAGGGGTTACTGAAGCTTTCTTT. Its translation is CASSKTGVTEAFF.

J is TRBJ1-2 and V is TRBV2; D is perhaps TRBD1 (6 bases). Germline V gene sequence: CDR1 SNHLY, CDR2 FYNNEI. The CDR3 contains 13 residues. The germline V and J ends were trimmed by 4 bases and 8 bases, with 14 bases remaining between them. This CDR3 reads CASSGQGMGGYTF. In DNA, the CDR3 is TGTGCCAGCAGTGGTCAGGGGATGGGGGGCTACACCTTC.

The chain recombines TRBV9 with TRBJ2-3; 7 nucleotides line up with TRBD2. The CDR3 is 15 amino acids. Germline V CDR1 and CDR2: SGDLS, YYNGEE. Trimming took 1 base from V and 3 from J; bases not matched to a gene: 5. The CDR3 nucleotides are TGTGCCAGCAGCGTATCGGGCGGGAGAACAGATACGCAGTATTTT. Protein sequence: CASSVSGGRTDTQYF.

This chain uses TRBV11-2 with TRBJ2-1; D is perhaps TRBD2 (5 bases). The V and J ends lost 0 bases and 9 bases respectively, with 15 bases between them. The CDR3 length is 15 residues. The germline V gene encodes CDR1 SGHAT and CDR2 FQNNGV. CDR3 nucleotides: TGTGCCAGCAGCTTAGAGCGCGGAGGTTTGAGTGAGCAGTTCTTC. As protein: CASSLERGGLSEQFF.

The chain has TRBV18 and TRBJ2-1, with TRBD1 matching 7 bases. In germline, CDR1 is KGHSH, CDR2 LQKENI. V lost 4 bases and J lost 10; bases outside the gene matches: 4. This CDR3 is built from 12 residues. The CDR3, as DNA: TGTGCCAGCTCACTAGGGGGCGGGGAGCAGTTCTTC. It is translated as CASSLGGGEQFF.

V usage is TRBV6-5 and J usage is TRBJ2-1, with a possible D match to TRBD2 (6 bases). Looked up from germline, CDR1 is MNHEY and CDR2 is SVGAGI. V was shortened by 7 bases and J by 2 bases, with 9 bases between the two germline ends. This CDR3 is 13 amino acids long. The CDR3 DNA sequence: TGTGCCAGCACCTCGGGGGCCTACAATGAGCAGTTCTTC. This translates into CASTSGAYNEQFF.

This chain links TRBV18 with TRBJ1-5; D may be TRBD1 (6 bases). In germline, CDR1 is KGHSH, CDR2 LQKENI. This CDR3 is 15 amino acids long. Trimming shortened V by 3 bases and J by 1 base, and 10 bases separated the two germline ends. Here the CDR3 DNA reads TGTGCCAGCTCACCCCCAGGGGTAAGCAATCAGCCCCAGCATTTT. Translation: CASSPPGVSNQPQHF.

The V and J genes are TRBV9 and TRBJ1-1; TRBD1 matches at 7 bases. Trimming at V came to 0 bases and at J to 0 bases, leaving 5 bases not matched to a gene. Per germline, CDR1 SGDLS and CDR2 YYNGEE. The CDR3 consists of 16 residues. In nucleotides, the CDR3 is TGTGCCAGCAGCGTAGAAGGGGGCAACATGAACACTGAAGCTTTCTTT. This translates into CASSVEGGNMNTEAFF.

The J gene is TRBJ2-7, the V gene TRBV28; 11 bases match TRBD2. Per germline, CDR1 MDHEN and CDR2 SYDVKM. V lost 7 bases to trimming and J lost 6 bases; unmatched junction nucleotides: 5. CDR3 length: 13 amino acids. The CDR3 DNA is TGTGCCAGCACCCTCGGACTAGCGGGCGAGCAGTACTTC. The encoded protein is CASTLGLAGEQYF.

This clone was counted a single time. The V gene is TRBV18, the J gene TRBJ1-3, with a weak D call TRBD1 (5 bases). V dropped 3 bases and J dropped 0 bases, with 9 bases sitting between them. Per germline, CDR1 KGHSH and CDR2 LQKENI. The CDR3 is made up of 15 amino acids. CDR3 nucleotides: TGTGCCAGCTCACCGGGGCAGTTCTCTGGAAACACCATATATTTT. This encodes CASSPGQFSGNTIYF.

DNA of the CDR3: TGTGCCAGCAGCTTTAGCACGACCCCCTACAATGAGCAGTTCTTC. Translation gives CASSFSTTPYNEQFF. The chain uses TRBV4-2 and TRBJ2-1, with D unclear. V was pared by 5 bases and J by 2 bases, with 13 bases between. The CDR3 contains 15 residues. Germline loops: CDR1 LGHNA, CDR2 YNFKEQ.

In this sample, this clone turned up once. This chain joins TRBV28 and TRBJ2-7; weak D call: TRBD2 (5 bases). CDR3 length: 14 residues. The V end was cut by 3 bases, the J end by 3 bases, with 12 bases between. Germline CDR1 is MDHEN and CDR2 is SYDVKM. As DNA, the CDR3 is TGTGCCAGCAGTTTGCTAGCCACGGGCTACGAGCAGTACTTC. This encodes CASSLLATGYEQYF.

This chain connects TRBV27 to TRBJ2-2; maybe TRBD2 (5 bases). The CDR3 loop spans 15 amino acids. Trimming stripped 9 bases from V and 2 bases from J, with 16 bases between. Germline values: CDR1 MNHEY, CDR2 SMNVEV (reference sequence). CDR3 nucleotides: TGTGCCAGTAGATTGGCGGGCTCCAACACCGGGGAGCTGTTTTTT. It codes for CASRLAGSNTGELFF.

The gene calls are TRBV7-2 and TRBJ1-4, with TRBD1 identical over 7 bases. From germline, CDR1 is SGHTA and CDR2 FQGNSA. V trimming: 1 base; J trimming: 10 bases; junction bases outside the gene matches: 9. The CDR3 has 15 amino acids. The CDR3 loop reads CASSLETGPQGKLFF. As DNA, the CDR3 is TGTGCCAGCAGCTTAGAGACAGGGCCCCAAGGAAAACTGTTTTTT. The complete variable domain, with remaining parts taken from reference TRBV7-2 and TRBJ1-4, reads GAGVSQSPSNKVTEKGKDVELRCDPISGHTALYWYRQSLGQGLEFLIYFQGNSAPDKSGLPSDRFSAERTGGSVSTLTIQRTQQEDSAVYLCASSLETGPQGKLFFGSGTQLSVL.

The chain combines TRBV6-5 with TRBJ1-1, with TRBD1 as a possible D gene (6 bases). V lost 2 bases, J lost 1 base, and 14 bases lay in between. CDR1 and CDR2 from the germline V gene are MNHEY and SVGAGI. The CDR3 is 16 amino acids. This CDR3 reads CASSYNHGGPNTEAFF. CDR3 DNA: TGTGCCAGCAGTTACAACCACGGGGGGCCGAACACTGAAGCTTTCTTT.

This chain connects TRBV11-2 to TRBJ1-1; 8 bases fit TRBD1. CDR3 length equals 13 residues. The V and J ends lost 3 bases and 4 bases, in that order; junction bases with no gene match: 1. Germline CDR1 is SGHAT and CDR2 is FQNNGV. The CDR3 here is CASSLTGATEAFF. The CDR3 nucleotides are TGTGCCAGCAGCTTGACAGGGGCCACTGAAGCTTTCTTT.

The chain links TRBV2 to TRBJ1-2; 8 bases are shared with TRBD1. The germline V gene has CDR1 SNHLY and CDR2 FYNNEI. This CDR3 region has 14 residues. Germline trimming cut 6 bases from V and 4 bases from J; bases unmatched to any gene: 7. The CDR3 here is CASSPAGGGYGYTF. The CDR3 DNA follows: TGTGCCAGCAGCCCAGCAGGGGGCGGCTATGGCTACACCTTC.

In DNA, the CDR3 is TGTGCCATCAAGGGGGACAGGGAGAACACTGAAGCTTTCTTT. Protein sequence: CAIKGDRENTEAFF. The J gene is TRBJ1-1, the V gene TRBV10-3, with 9 nucleotides matching TRBD1. Germline assignment: CDR1 ENHRY and CDR2 SYGVKD. The CDR3 has 14 residues. J lost 1 base, V lost 7 bases, and 4 bases had no gene match.

The chain is built from TRBV9 and TRBJ2-7; TRBD2 matches 8 bases. The V segment lost 4 bases and the J segment 2 bases; nucleotides outside the gene matches: 8. CDR1 is SGDLS, CDR2 YYNGEE, per germline. This CDR3 region has 15 residues. The CDR3 sequence is CASSQRGSGPYEQYF. The CDR3 DNA reads TGTGCCAGCAGCCAGCGGGGGTCCGGACCCTACGAGCAGTACTTC.

As DNA, the CDR3 is TGCGCCAGCAGCTTGGCTAGCGGCACCGGGGAGCTGTTTTTT. Its protein product is CASSLASGTGELFF. The chain is built from TRBV5-1 and TRBJ2-2; 7 bases agree with TRBD2. The V gene end was trimmed by 0 bases and the J gene end by 4 bases; junction bases not matched to a gene: 0. From germline, CDR1 is SGHRS and CDR2 YFSETQ. The CDR3 length is 14 residues.

This clone appeared a single time. The CDR3: CAWRTSGQATDTQYF. CDR3 nucleotide sequence: TGTGCCTGGAGGACTAGCGGGCAAGCAACAGATACGCAGTATTTT. The rearrangement links TRBV30 to TRBJ2-3, with 10 nucleotides matching TRBD2. This CDR3 is 15 amino acids long. The ends lost 3 bases at V and 3 bases at J; junction bases unmatched: 6. Germline V gives CDR1 GTSNPN, CDR2 SVGIG (reference sequence).

This clone showed up just a few times. The rearrangement uses TRBV28 and TRBJ2-7; TRBD1 matches at 9 bases. CDR3 length: 14 residues. The germline V gene has CDR1 MDHEN and CDR2 SYDVKM. V trimming: 6 bases; J trimming: 3 bases; junction bases outside the gene matches: 6. CDR3 sequence: CASSPGTGIYEQYV. For the CDR3, the DNA is TGTGCCAGCAGCCCCGGGACAGGGATCTACGAGCAGTACGTC.